One sample yielded the 11 T cell receptor beta chains listed below, sequenced in a study of T-cell reconstitution after alpha-beta-depleted transplantation in children. Unique molecular identifiers featured in how the TCRbeta library was prepared. MiXCR, applied by TCRdb to the PCR reads, yields one record per CDR3 protein. This table has hundreds of thousands of distinct CDR3 sequences, around 15% appearing once. This material consisted of PBMCs, mostly from graft donor cells, taken 360 days after TCRalphabeta/CD19-depleted stem cell transplant. The receptors stem from a male patient younger than 18 who had a stem cell transplant for acute lymphoblastic leukemia, so the T cells may come from the graft donor.

The gene calls are TRBV30 and TRBJ2-1; D might be TRBD2 (7 bases). CDR3 size: 13 residues. Trimming stripped 2 bases from V and 9 bases from J, with 14 bases between. Germline V lookup: CDR1 GTSNPN, CDR2 SVGIG (reference sequence). This CDR3 reads CAWSIGGRGEQFF. The CDR3 DNA reads TGTGCCTGGAGTATCGGGGGGCGGGGTGAGCAGTTCTTC.

The genes are TRBV2 and TRBJ2-4, with D uncertain. Trimming left V 2 bases short and J 0 bases short, with 11 bases between. CDR1 and CDR2 (germline): SNHLY, FYNNEI. The CDR3 contains 16 residues. CDR3 loop: CASSEILGLAKNIQYF. The CDR3 nucleotides are TGTGCCAGCAGTGAAATCTTAGGGCTAGCCAAAAACATTCAGTACTTC. The full variable domain, in which reference TRBV2 and TRBJ2-4 provide the parts outside the CDR3, is EPEVTQTPSHQVTQMGQEVILRCVPISNHLYFYWYRQILGQKVEFLVSFYNNEISEKSEIFDDQFSVERPDGSNFTLKIRSTKLEDSAMYFCASSEILGLAKNIQYFGAGTRLSVL.

In this sample, this clonotype turned up once. The chain carries TRBV20-1 and TRBJ2-7, with 8 bases identical to TRBD2. The CDR3 sequence is 16 residues long. CDR1 is DFQATT and CDR2 is SNEGSKA in the germline V gene (reference sequence). V lost 1 base and J lost 6; bases outside the gene matches: 14. CDR3 residues: CSARVAPSGGTPEQYF. CDR3 bases: TGCAGTGCTAGAGTCGCCCCCAGCGGGGGTACACCCGAGCAGTACTTC.

The genes are TRBV27 and TRBJ2-5; D gene uncertain. Per germline, CDR1 MNHEY and CDR2 SMNVEV (reference sequence). The CDR3 totals 13 residues. Trimming removed 3 bases at V and 4 bases at J, with 9 bases between. This CDR3 reads CASSFATLETQYF. In DNA, the CDR3 is TGTGCCAGCAGTTTTGCGACCCTAGAGACCCAGTACTTC.

This clonotype was found many times. The chain joins TRBV25-1 to TRBJ2-5, with D unclear. Germline V CDR1 and CDR2: MGHDK, SYGVNS. Trimming pared 5 bases from V and 4 bases from J, leaving 14 bases between. The CDR3 has 14 residues. The CDR3 DNA reads TGTGCCAGCAGTCGACTTAGGGCCGGAGAGACCCAGTACTTC. It translates to CASSRLRAGETQYF.

The chain recombines TRBV5-1 with TRBJ2-2; D possibly corresponds to TRBD1 (6 bases). This CDR3 spans 15 amino acids. Germline V gives CDR1 SGHRS, CDR2 YFSETQ. With 4 bases removed from V and 7 bases from J, the gap between germline ends came to 17 bases. The chain's CDR3 is CASSLQTGWSGELFF. The CDR3 bases are TGCGCCAGCAGCCTCCAAACAGGGTGGAGCGGGGAGCTGTTTTTT.

Only a few counts were recorded for this clonotype. CDR3: CASSQTGLAVNTGELFF. CDR3 DNA sequence: TGTGCCAGCAGCCAAACCGGGCTAGCGGTGAACACCGGGGAGCTGTTTTTT. This rearrangement joins TRBV4-2 to TRBJ2-2, with 7 bases identical to TRBD2. J gave up 1 base and V 2 bases, and 7 bases lay outside the gene matches. Germline lookup yields CDR1 LGHNA and CDR2 YNFKEQ. The CDR3 spans 17 residues.

This chain links TRBV20-1 with TRBJ2-7; TRBD2 aligns across 9 bases. The CDR3 has 13 residues. The junction had 10 bases not matched to a gene; V was cut back by 6 bases and J by 7 bases. The germline V gene has CDR1 DFQATT and CDR2 SNEGSKA (reference sequence). CDR3: CSAFSGRNPEQYF. The CDR3 region has the DNA TGCAGTGCCTTTAGCGGGAGAAATCCGGAGCAGTACTTC.

This clonotype came up many times. The chain carries TRBV20-1 and TRBJ2-1; TRBD2 aligns across 10 bases. The CDR3 length is 15 residues. CDR1 and CDR2 (germline): DFQATT, SNEGSKA (reference sequence). The V gene end was trimmed by 5 bases and the J gene end by 3 bases; junction bases not matched to a gene: 7. The CDR3 region has the DNA TGCAGTGCTTTGAAGGCTAGCGGGGGCTACAATGAGCAGTTCTTC. Its protein is CSALKASGGYNEQFF.

The chain links TRBV29-1 to TRBJ2-1, with 11 nucleotides matching TRBD2. The length of the CDR3 is 15 residues. The J segment lost 7 bases and the V segment lost 5 bases, leaving 10 bases of the junction unmatched. Germline-derived CDR1 and CDR2 are SQVTM and ANQGSEA. As DNA, the CDR3 is TGCAGCGTTAATAGCGGGAGGGCCTTCAGGAATGAGCAGTTCTTC. The encoded protein is CSVNSGRAFRNEQFF.

There are a few counts of this clonotype. The chain has TRBV20-1 and TRBJ2-5, with a weak D call TRBD1 (6 bases). V was trimmed by 1 base and J by 3 bases, leaving 15 bases between them. The CDR3 runs 15 residues. Germline values: CDR1 DFQATT, CDR2 SNEGSKA (reference sequence). The CDR3 DNA is TGCAGTGCTAGAGTACCGGGACACCCAAAAGAGACCCAGTACTTC. Amino acid sequence: CSARVPGHPKETQYF.